Listed below are T cell receptor beta chains from one sample, sequenced in a study of cytomegalovirus exposure and HLA in healthy donors. Here immunoSEQ multiplex PCR was the method, and the copy in TCRdb shows in-frame clones only, minus some. The sample carries 130,000 or so clones, about four fifths recorded once. Sequencing used PBMCs. The receptors shown here come from a man younger than 35 in good health and CMV-seronegative. Each CDR3 is given with its conserved first and last residue. D genes are given only for firm matches. Clone size is not always given. Where it is, it says once, few, many or a class for expanded clones.

J gene: TRBJ1-1; V gene: TRBV7-9; clone size: .; D gene: .; CDR3 protein: CSSSLALPRGNTEAFF; CDR3 DNA: TGTTCCAGCAGCTTAGCCCTCCCCAGGGGAAACACTGAAGCTTTCTTT
J gene: TRBJ2-7; V gene: TRBV19; clone size: .; D gene: .; CDR3 protein: CASTSSALEEQYF; CDR3 DNA: TGTGCCAGTACCTCAAGTGCCCTTGAGGAGCAGTACTTC
J gene: TRBJ1-6; V gene: TRBV19; clone size: .; D gene: .; CDR3 protein: CASQGRIYNSPLHF; CDR3 DNA: TGTGCCAGCCAGGGGAGAATTTATAATTCACCCCTCCACTTT
J gene: TRBJ2-6; V gene: TRBV9; clone size: .; D gene: .; CDR3 protein: CASSSQGSGANVLTF; CDR3 DNA: TGTGCCAGCAGTTCTCAGGGGTCTGGGGCCAACGTCCTGACTTTC
J gene: TRBJ1-2; V gene: TRBV19; clone size: .; D gene: .; CDR3 protein: CASSGSRARDGLWGYTF; CDR3 DNA: TGTGCCAGTAGTGGGTCCAGGGCTCGGGACGGACTATGGGGCTACACCTTC
J gene: TRBJ2-7; V gene: TRBV7-8; clone size: .; D gene: .; CDR3 protein: CASSSLRSYEQYF; CDR3 DNA: TGTGCCAGCAGCTCCCTCCGTAGCTACGAGCAGTACTTC
J gene: TRBJ2-7; V gene: TRBV7-9; clone size: once; D gene: TRBD1; CDR3 protein: CASSPGQGAYEQYF; CDR3 DNA: TGTGCCAGCAGCCCCGGACAGGGGGCCTACGAGCAGTACTTC
J gene: TRBJ2-1; V gene: TRBV7-9; clone size: .; D gene: .; CDR3 protein: CASSLGQPPSYNEQFF; CDR3 DNA: TGTGCCAGCAGCTTAGGACAGCCTCCTTCCTACAATGAGCAGTTCTTC
J gene: TRBJ2-7; V gene: TRBV27; clone size: .; D gene: .; CDR3 protein: CASTSRRAGYYEQYF; CDR3 DNA: TGTGCCAGCACCTCCCGGCGGGCGGGATACTACGAGCAGTACTTC
J gene: TRBJ2-5; V gene: TRBV5-6; clone size: .; D gene: .; CDR3 protein: CASSLAGGTPKETQYF; CDR3 DNA: TGTGCCAGCAGCTTGGCCGGGGGGACACCTAAAGAGACCCAGTACTTC
J gene: TRBJ2-7; V gene: TRBV19; clone size: .; D gene: .; CDR3 protein: CASSAGSSYEQYF; CDR3 DNA: TGTGCCAGTAGTGCGGGGAGCTCCTACGAGCAGTACTTC
J gene: TRBJ2-5; V gene: TRBV5-6; clone size: .; D gene: .; CDR3 protein: CASSLDRVQETQYF; CDR3 DNA: TGTGCCAGCAGCTTGGACAGGGTACAGGAGACCCAGTACTTC
J gene: TRBJ1-5; V gene: TRBV29-1; clone size: .; D gene: TRBD1; CDR3 protein: CSGWTGAPGGQPQHF; CDR3 DNA: TGCAGCGGATGGACAGGGGCCCCCGGTGGTCAGCCCCAGCATTTT
J gene: TRBJ1-2; V gene: TRBV4-3; clone size: .; D gene: .; CDR3 protein: CASSQALGNYGYTF; CDR3 DNA: TGCGCCAGCAGCCAAGCACTAGGGAACTATGGCTACACCTTC
J gene: TRBJ2-1; V gene: TRBV29-1; clone size: .; D gene: TRBD2; CDR3 protein: CSVPGGQDNSLNEQFF; CDR3 DNA: TGCAGCGTTCCGGGAGGTCAGGACAACAGCCTTAATGAGCAGTTCTTC
J gene: TRBJ2-7; V gene: TRBV7-8; clone size: .; D gene: TRBD2; CDR3 protein: CASGPGGSSYEQYF; CDR3 DNA: TGTGCCAGCGGGCCGGGGGGGAGCTCCTACGAGCAGTACTTC
J gene: TRBJ1-6; V gene: TRBV7-9; clone size: .; D gene: .; CDR3 protein: CASSLDSVWPLHF; CDR3 DNA: TGTGCCAGCAGCTTAGACTCCGTATGGCCCCTCCACTTT
J gene: TRBJ1-2; V gene: TRBV19; clone size: .; D gene: .; CDR3 protein: CASTGEGYTF; CDR3 DNA: TGTGCCAGTACCGGGGAGGGCTACACCTTC
J gene: TRBJ1-2; V gene: TRBV30; clone size: few; D gene: .; CDR3 protein: CAWSAPTRGYGYTF; CDR3 DNA: TGTGCCTGGAGTGCCCCGACCAGGGGATATGGCTACACCTTC
J gene: TRBJ1-3; V gene: TRBV7-2; clone size: .; D gene: .; CDR3 protein: CASSLAGPGGSLLSGNTIYF; CDR3 DNA: TGTGCCAGCAGCTTAGCGGGACCCGGAGGGTCCCTACTCTCTGGAAACACCATATATTTT
J gene: TRBJ2-1; V gene: TRBV7-9; clone size: .; D gene: TRBD2; CDR3 protein: CASSRRDASGGSYNEQFF; CDR3 DNA: TGTGCCAGCAGCCGACGCGACGCTAGCGGGGGGTCCTACAATGAGCAGTTCTTC
J gene: TRBJ2-1; V gene: TRBV29-1; clone size: .; D gene: TRBD2; CDR3 protein: CSVEDQAGRDEQFF; CDR3 DNA: TGCAGCGTTGAAGATCAAGCAGGGAGGGATGAGCAGTTCTTC
J gene: TRBJ1-4; V gene: TRBV4-3; clone size: .; D gene: .; CDR3 protein: CASSQDYPGTNEKLFF; CDR3 DNA: TGCGCCAGCAGCCAAGATTACCCGGGGACTAATGAAAAACTGTTTTTT
J gene: TRBJ1-4; V gene: TRBV25-1; clone size: .; D gene: .; CDR3 protein: CASRECGGYNEKLFF; CDR3 DNA: TGTGCCAGCAGGGAATGTGGGGGCTATAATGAAAAACTGTTTTTT
J gene: TRBJ2-5; V gene: TRBV7-8; clone size: .; D gene: TRBD2; CDR3 protein: CASSLASGIQETQYF; CDR3 DNA: TGTGCCAGCAGCTTAGCTAGCGGGATCCAAGAGACCCAGTACTTC
J gene: TRBJ1-4; V gene: TRBV6-5; clone size: once; D gene: TRBD1; CDR3 protein: CASSRDRGTEKLFF; CDR3 DNA: TGTGCCAGCAGCCGCGACAGGGGTACTGAAAAACTGTTTTTT
J gene: TRBJ2-7; V gene: TRBV5-6; clone size: .; D gene: .; CDR3 protein: CASSLGGSSYEQYF; CDR3 DNA: TGTGCCAGCAGCTTAGGAGGAAGCTCCTACGAGCAGTACTTC
J gene: TRBJ1-2; V gene: TRBV29-1; clone size: few; D gene: TRBD1; CDR3 protein: CSVPRTGGYGYTF; CDR3 DNA: TGCAGCGTTCCAAGGACAGGGGGTTATGGCTACACCTTC
J gene: TRBJ1-1; V gene: TRBV6-1; clone size: few; D gene: .; CDR3 protein: CASRPTVTEAFF; CDR3 DNA: TGTGCCAGCAGGCCGACAGTCACTGAAGCTTTCTTT
J gene: TRBJ2-2; V gene: TRBV10-3; clone size: few; D gene: TRBD1; CDR3 protein: CANSQGLTGELFF; CDR3 DNA: TGTGCCAATTCACAGGGGCTCACCGGGGAGCTGTTTTTT
J gene: TRBJ2-1; V gene: TRBV7-9; clone size: .; D gene: TRBD1; CDR3 protein: CASSVGTEGEQFF; CDR3 DNA: TGTGCCAGCAGCGTCGGGACAGAGGGTGAGCAGTTCTTC
J gene: TRBJ1-5; V gene: TRBV9; clone size: few; D gene: TRBD1; CDR3 protein: CASSTQGGQPQHF; CDR3 DNA: TGTGCCAGCAGCACACAGGGGGGCCAGCCCCAGCATTTT
J gene: TRBJ2-2; V gene: TRBV5-6; clone size: .; D gene: .; CDR3 protein: CASSLVARNTGELFF; CDR3 DNA: TGTGCCAGCAGCTTGGTGGCAAGAAACACCGGGGAGCTGTTTTTT
J gene: TRBJ1-1; V gene: TRBV5-8; clone size: few; D gene: .; CDR3 protein: CASSLGRSGAPTEAFF; CDR3 DNA: TGTGCCAGCAGCTTGGGGCGTTCAGGGGCACCCACTGAAGCTTTCTTT
J gene: TRBJ2-7; V gene: TRBV5-3; clone size: .; D gene: TRBD1; CDR3 protein: CARTDRASSYEQYF; CDR3 DNA: TGTGCCAGAACAGACAGGGCCAGCTCCTACGAGCAGTACTTC
J gene: TRBJ2-3; V gene: TRBV5-1; clone size: .; D gene: TRBD2; CDR3 protein: CASSFGGFPDTQYF; CDR3 DNA: TGCGCCAGCAGCTTCGGGGGGTTCCCAGATACGCAGTATTTT
J gene: TRBJ2-7; V gene: TRBV5-1; clone size: .; D gene: .; CDR3 protein: CASSLSPSYEQYF; CDR3 DNA: TGCGCCAGCAGCTTGAGCCCCTCCTACGAGCAGTACTTC
J gene: TRBJ2-3; V gene: TRBV6-6; clone size: .; D gene: TRBD1; CDR3 protein: CASSYLGTGGADTQYF; CDR3 DNA: TGTGCCAGCAGTTACCTAGGGACAGGGGGAGCAGATACGCAGTATTTT
J gene: TRBJ1-5; V gene: TRBV19; clone size: once; D gene: TRBD1; CDR3 protein: CASIGDRGIQPQHF; CDR3 DNA: TGTGCCAGTATAGGGGACAGGGGAATCCAGCCCCAGCATTTT
J gene: TRBJ1-2; V gene: TRBV18; clone size: .; D gene: .; CDR3 protein: CASSPPRHRTYYGYTF; CDR3 DNA: TGTGCCAGCTCACCACCGCGACACAGAACCTACTATGGCTACACCTTC
J gene: TRBJ1-1; V gene: TRBV19; clone size: .; D gene: TRBD1; CDR3 protein: CASSTGGRTEAFF; CDR3 DNA: TGTGCCAGTAGCACAGGGGGGAGGACTGAAGCTTTCTTT
J gene: TRBJ2-7; V gene: TRBV18; clone size: .; D gene: TRBD1; CDR3 protein: CASSPLTGVHEQYF; CDR3 DNA: TGTGCCAGCTCACCACTAACAGGGGTCCACGAGCAGTACTTC
J gene: TRBJ2-5; V gene: TRBV5-1; clone size: medium-sized; D gene: TRBD2; CDR3 protein: CASSQGLAGAGGETQYF; CDR3 DNA: TGCGCCAGCAGCCAGGGGCTAGCGGGGGCCGGAGGGGAGACCCAGTACTTC
J gene: TRBJ1-4; V gene: TRBV4-1; clone size: .; D gene: TRBD1; CDR3 protein: CASSLDRGGAATNEKLFF; CDR3 DNA: TGCGCCAGCAGCCTGGACAGGGGTGGCGCGGCAACTAATGAAAAACTGTTTTTT
J gene: TRBJ2-2; V gene: TRBV7-2; clone size: .; D gene: .; CDR3 protein: CASSLTTTASSGELFF; CDR3 DNA: TGTGCCAGCAGCTTAACCACGACTGCCTCTTCCGGGGAGCTGTTTTTT
J gene: TRBJ1-1; V gene: TRBV15; clone size: .; D gene: TRBD1; CDR3 protein: CATSRDQKNRGTEAFF; CDR3 DNA: TGTGCCACCAGCAGAGATCAGAAGAACAGGGGCACTGAAGCTTTCTTT